This T cell receptor (beta chain) was documented in a study of radiation and T cells in renal cell carcinoma. General study results and limits: From baseline, blood top tumor clonotypes peaked at 2 weeks post-radiation.

Time point here: blood 4 weeks post-SBRT, at nephrectomy. Treatment in this sample: 15 Gy SBRT to primary tumor, nephrectomy 4 weeks later. The tumor was a clear cell renal cell carcinoma. Turning to this clone: The antigen remains undetermined.

The germline V and J ends were trimmed by 5 bases and 0 bases, with 9 bases remaining between them. Germline V gives CDR1 SGHTA, CDR2 FQGNSA. The CDR3 totals 14 residues. Clones were read by immunoSEQ multiplex PCR, and TCRdb kept only the in-frame ones, dropping some. Found here are 130,000 to 150,000 clones, 80% to 90% of them singletons; the top ten hold around a sixth. The material was blood, obtained from a patient whose treatment included radiotherapy and nephrectomy. The V and J genes are TRBV7-2 and TRBJ2-3, with D hard to call. The source of this sequence is a woman in her forties or fifties with renal cell carcinoma. CDR3 in DNA: TGTGCCAGCAGCCCACAGTTTAGCACAGATACGCAGTATTTT. It encodes CASSPQFSTDTQYF.